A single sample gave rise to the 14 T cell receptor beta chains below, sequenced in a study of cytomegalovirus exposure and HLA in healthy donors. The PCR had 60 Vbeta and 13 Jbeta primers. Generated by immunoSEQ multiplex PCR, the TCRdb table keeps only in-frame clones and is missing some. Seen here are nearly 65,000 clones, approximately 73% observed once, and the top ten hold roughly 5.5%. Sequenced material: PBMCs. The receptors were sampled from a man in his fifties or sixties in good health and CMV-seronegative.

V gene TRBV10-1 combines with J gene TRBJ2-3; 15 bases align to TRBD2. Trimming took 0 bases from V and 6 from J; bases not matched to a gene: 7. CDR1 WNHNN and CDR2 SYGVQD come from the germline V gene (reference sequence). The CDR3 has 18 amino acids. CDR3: CASSESGLAGGGVDTQYF. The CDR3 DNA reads TGCGCCAGCAGTGAGTCGGGACTAGCGGGGGGAGGTGTGGATACGCAGTATTTT.

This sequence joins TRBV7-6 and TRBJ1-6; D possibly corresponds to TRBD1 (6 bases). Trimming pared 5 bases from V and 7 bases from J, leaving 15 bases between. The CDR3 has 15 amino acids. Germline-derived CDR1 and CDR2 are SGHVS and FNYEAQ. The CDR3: CASSILGDMNSPLHF. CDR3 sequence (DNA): TGTGCCAGCAGCATCCTGGGGGACATGAATTCACCCCTCCACTTT. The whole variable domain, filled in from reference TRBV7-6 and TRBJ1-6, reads GAGVSQSPRYKVTKRGQDVALRCDPISGHVSLYWYRQALGQGPEFLTYFNYEAQQDKSGLPNDRFSAERPEGSISTLTIQRTEQRDSAMYRCASSILGDMNSPLHFGNGTRLTVT.

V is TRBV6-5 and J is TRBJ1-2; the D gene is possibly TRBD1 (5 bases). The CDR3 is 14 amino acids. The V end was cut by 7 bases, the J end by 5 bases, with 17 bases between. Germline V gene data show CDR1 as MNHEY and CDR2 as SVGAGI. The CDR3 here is CASTLSGGSYGYTF. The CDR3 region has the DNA TGTGCCAGCACCCTTTCGGGGGGGAGTTATGGCTACACCTTC.

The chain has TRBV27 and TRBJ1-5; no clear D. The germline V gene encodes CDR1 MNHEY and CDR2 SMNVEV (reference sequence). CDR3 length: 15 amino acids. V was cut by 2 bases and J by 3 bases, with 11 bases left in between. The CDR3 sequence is CASSLGSGYNQPQHF. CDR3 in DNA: TGTGCCAGCAGTTTAGGGTCGGGTTACAATCAGCCCCAGCATTTT.

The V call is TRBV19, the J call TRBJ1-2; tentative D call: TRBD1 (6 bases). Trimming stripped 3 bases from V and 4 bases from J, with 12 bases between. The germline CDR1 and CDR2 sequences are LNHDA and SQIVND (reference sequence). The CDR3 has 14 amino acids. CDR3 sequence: CASSIDRNVYGYTF. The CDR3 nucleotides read TGTGCCAGTAGTATCGACAGGAACGTCTATGGCTACACCTTC.

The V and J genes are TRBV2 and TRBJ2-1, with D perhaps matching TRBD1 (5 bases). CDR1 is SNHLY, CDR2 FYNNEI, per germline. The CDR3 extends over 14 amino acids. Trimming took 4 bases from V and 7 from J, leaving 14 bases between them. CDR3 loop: CASSARGMLNEQFF. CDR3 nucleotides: TGTGCCAGCAGTGCTAGGGGCATGTTGAATGAGCAGTTCTTC.

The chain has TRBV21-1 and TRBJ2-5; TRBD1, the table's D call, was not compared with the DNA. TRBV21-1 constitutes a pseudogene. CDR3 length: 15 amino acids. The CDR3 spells CASSLRTGGQETQYF. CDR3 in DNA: TGTGCCAGCAGCTTACGGACAGGGGGCCAAGAGACCCAGTACTTC.

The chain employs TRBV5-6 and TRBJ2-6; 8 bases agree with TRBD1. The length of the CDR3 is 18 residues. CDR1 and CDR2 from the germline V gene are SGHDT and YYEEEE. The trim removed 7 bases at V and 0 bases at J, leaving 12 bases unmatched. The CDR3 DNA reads TGTGCCAGCGGATCACCGGGACAGGCGGACTCTGGGGCCAACGTCCTGACTTTC. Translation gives CASGSPGQADSGANVLTF.

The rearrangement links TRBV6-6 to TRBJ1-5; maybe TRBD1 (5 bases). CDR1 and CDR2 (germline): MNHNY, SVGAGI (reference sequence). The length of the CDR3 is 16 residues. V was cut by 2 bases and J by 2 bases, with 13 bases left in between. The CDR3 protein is CASSYTGGTGNQPQHF. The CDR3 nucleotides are TGTGCCAGCAGTTACACTGGGGGGACGGGCAATCAGCCCCAGCATTTT.

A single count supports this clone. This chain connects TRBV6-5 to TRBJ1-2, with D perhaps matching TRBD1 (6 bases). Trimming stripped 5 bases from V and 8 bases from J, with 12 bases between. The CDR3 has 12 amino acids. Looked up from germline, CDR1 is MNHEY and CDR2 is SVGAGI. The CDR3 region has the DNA TGTGCCAGCAGTGGGGGACAAGCGGGCTACACCTTC. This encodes CASSGGQAGYTF.

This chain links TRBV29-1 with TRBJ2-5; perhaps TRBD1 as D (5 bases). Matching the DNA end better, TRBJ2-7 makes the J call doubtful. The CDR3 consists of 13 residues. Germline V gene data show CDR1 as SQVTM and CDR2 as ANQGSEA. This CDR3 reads CSVEIDRTYEQYF. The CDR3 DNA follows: TGCAGCGTCGAAATCGACAGAACCTACGAGCAGTACTTC.

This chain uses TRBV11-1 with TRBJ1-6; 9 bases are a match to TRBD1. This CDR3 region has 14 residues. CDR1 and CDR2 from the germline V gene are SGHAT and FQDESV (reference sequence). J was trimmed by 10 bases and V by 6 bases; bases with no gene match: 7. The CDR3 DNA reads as TGTGCCAGCAGATACAACAGGGGGCACTCACCCCTCCACTTT. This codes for CASRYNRGHSPLHF.

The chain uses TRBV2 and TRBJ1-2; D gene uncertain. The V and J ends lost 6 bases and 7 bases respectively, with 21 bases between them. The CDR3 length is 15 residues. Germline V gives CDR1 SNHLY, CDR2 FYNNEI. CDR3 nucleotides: TGTGCCAGCAGAACAACCCCGCAGGACTCAGGTGGCTACACCTTC. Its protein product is CASRTTPQDSGGYTF.

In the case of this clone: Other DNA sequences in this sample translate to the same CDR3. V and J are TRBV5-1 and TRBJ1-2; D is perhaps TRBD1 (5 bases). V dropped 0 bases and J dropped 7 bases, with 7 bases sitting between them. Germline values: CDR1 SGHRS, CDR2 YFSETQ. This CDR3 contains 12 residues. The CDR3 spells CASSLGRGGYTF. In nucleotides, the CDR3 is TGCGCCAGCAGCTTGGGTAGGGGTGGCTACACCTTC.